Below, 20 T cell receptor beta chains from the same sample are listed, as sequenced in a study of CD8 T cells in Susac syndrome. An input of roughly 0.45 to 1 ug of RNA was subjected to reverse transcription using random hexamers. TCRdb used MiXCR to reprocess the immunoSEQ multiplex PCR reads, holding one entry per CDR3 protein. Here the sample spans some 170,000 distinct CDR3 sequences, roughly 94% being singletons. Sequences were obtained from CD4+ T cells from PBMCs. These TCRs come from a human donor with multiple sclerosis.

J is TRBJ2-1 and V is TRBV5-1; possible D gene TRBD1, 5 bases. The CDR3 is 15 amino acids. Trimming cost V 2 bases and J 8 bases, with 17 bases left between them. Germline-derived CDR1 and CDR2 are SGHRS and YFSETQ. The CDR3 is CASSFNTGTQDEQFF. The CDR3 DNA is TGCGCCAGCAGCTTCAATACAGGAACTCAGGATGAGCAGTTCTTC.

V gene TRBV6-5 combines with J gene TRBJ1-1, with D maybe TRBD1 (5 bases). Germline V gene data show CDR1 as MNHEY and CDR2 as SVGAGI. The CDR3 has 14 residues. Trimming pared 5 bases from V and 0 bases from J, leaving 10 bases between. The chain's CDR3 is CASSNGAMNTEAFF. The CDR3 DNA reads TGTGCCAGCAGTAACGGGGCGATGAACACTGAAGCTTTCTTT.

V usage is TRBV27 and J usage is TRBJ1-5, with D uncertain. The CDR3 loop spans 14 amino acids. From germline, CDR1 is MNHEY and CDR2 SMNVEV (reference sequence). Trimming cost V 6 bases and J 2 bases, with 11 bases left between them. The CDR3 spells CASSRVFGNQPQHF. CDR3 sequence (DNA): TGTGCCAGCAGCCGAGTGTTTGGCAATCAGCCCCAGCATTTT.

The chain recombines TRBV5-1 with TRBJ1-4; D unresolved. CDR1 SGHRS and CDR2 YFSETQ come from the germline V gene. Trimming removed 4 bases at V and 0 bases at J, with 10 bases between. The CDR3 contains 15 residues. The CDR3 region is CASSTEPPTNEKLFF. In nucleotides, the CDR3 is TGCGCCAGCAGCACGGAGCCTCCAACTAATGAAAAACTGTTTTTT.

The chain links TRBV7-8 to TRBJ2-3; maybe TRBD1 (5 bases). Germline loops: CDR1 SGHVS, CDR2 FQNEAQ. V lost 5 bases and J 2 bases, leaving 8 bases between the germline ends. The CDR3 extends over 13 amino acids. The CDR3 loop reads CASSKTATDTQYF. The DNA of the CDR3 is TGTGCCAGCAGCAAGACAGCCACAGATACGCAGTATTTT.

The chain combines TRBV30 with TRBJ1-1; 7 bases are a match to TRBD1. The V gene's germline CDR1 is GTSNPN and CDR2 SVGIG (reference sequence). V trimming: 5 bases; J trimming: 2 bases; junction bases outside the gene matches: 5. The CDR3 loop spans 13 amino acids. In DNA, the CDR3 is TGTGCCTGGGGCTACAGGGGCAACACTGAAGCTTTCTTT. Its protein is CAWGYRGNTEAFF.

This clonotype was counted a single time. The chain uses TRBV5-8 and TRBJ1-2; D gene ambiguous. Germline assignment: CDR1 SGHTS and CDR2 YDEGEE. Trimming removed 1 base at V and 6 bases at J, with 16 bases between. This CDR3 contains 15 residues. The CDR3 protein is CASSLFSGGRDGYTF. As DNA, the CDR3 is TGTGCCAGCAGCTTGTTCTCTGGTGGAAGAGATGGCTACACCTTC.

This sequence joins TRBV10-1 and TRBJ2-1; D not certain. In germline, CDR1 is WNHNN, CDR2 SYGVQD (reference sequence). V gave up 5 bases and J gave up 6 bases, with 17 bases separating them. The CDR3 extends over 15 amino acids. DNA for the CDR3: TGCGCCAGCAGTAATAGTATTTGGCAAGGCAATGAGCAGTTCTTC. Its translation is CASSNSIWQGNEQFF.

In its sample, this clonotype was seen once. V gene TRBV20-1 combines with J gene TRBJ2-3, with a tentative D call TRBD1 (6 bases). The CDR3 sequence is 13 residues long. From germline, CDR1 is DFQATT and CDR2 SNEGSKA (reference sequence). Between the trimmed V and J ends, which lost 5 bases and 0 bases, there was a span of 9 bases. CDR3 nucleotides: TGCAGTGCTGGGACAATTAGCACAGATACGCAGTATTTT. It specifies CSAGTISTDTQYF.

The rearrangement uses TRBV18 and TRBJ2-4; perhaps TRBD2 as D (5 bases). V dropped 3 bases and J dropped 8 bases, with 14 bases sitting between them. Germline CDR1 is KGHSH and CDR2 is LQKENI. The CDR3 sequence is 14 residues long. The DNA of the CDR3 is TGTGCCAGCTCACCGACGCGGGTCGTCGACATTCAGTACTTC. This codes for CASSPTRVVDIQYF.

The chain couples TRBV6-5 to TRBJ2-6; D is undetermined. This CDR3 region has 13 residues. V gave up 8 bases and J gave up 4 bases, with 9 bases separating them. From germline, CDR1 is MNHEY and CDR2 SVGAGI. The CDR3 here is CASGMRGANVLTF. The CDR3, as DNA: TGTGCCAGCGGGATGAGAGGGGCCAACGTCCTGACTTTC.

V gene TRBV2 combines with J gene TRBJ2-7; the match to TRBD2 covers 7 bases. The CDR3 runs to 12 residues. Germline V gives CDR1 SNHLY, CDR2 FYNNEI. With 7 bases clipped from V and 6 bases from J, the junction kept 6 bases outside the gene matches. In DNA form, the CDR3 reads TGTGCCAGCAAGTGGGACTACAGCGAGCAGTACTTC. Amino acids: CASKWDYSEQYF.

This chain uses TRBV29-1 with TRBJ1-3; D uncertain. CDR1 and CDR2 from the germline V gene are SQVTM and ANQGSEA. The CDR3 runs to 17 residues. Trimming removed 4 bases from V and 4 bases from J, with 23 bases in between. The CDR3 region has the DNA TGCAGCGTTGTCGGAAATGGCGGTCATCCGGGCGGAAACACCATATATTTT. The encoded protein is CSVVGNGGHPGGNTIYF.

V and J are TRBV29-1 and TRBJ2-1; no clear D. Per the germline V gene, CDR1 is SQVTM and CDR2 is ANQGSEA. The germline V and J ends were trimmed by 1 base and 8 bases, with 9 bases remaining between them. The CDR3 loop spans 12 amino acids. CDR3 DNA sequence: TGCAGCGTTGAAGGGCCCCGGGATGAGCAGTTCTTC. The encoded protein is CSVEGPRDEQFF.

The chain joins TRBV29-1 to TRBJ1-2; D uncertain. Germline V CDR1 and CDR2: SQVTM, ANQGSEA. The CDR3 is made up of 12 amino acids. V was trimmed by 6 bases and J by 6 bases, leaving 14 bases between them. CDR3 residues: CSVQSKNDGYTF. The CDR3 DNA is TGCAGCGTCCAGTCAAAGAACGATGGCTACACCTTC.

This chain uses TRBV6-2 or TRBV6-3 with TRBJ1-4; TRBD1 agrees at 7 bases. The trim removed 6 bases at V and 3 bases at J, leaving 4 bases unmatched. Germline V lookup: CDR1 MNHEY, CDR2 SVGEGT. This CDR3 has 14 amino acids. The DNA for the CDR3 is TGTGCCAGCAGACGACAGGGAGCTAATGAAAAACTGTTTTTT. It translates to CASRRQGANEKLFF.

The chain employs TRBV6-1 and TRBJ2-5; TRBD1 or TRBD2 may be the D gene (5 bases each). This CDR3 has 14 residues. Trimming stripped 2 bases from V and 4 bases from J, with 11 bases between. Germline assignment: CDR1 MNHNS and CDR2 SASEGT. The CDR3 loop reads CASSERGGLETQYF. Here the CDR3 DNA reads TGTGCCAGCAGTGAACGGGGCGGCCTAGAGACCCAGTACTTC.

Here the CDR3 DNA reads TGTGCCAGCAGCTCCTTGGAAAGTAGGCTCGAGCAGTACTTC. It codes for CASSSLESRLEQYF. V usage is TRBV5-4 and J usage is TRBJ2-7; no clear D gene. V was cut by 3 bases and J by 6 bases, with 16 bases left in between. CDR1 is SGHNT and CDR2 is YYREEE in the germline V gene (reference sequence). The CDR3 sequence is 14 residues long.

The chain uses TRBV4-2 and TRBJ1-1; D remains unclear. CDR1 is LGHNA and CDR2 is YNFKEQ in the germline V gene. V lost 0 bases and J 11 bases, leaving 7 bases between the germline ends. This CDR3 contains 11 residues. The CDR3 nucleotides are TGTGCCAGCAGCCAAGATGGCGGTGCTTTCTTT. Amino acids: CASSQDGGAFF.

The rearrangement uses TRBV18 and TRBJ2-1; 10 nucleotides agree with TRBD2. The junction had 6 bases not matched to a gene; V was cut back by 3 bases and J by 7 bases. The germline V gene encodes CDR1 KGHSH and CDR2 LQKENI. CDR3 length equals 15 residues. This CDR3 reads CASSPSLAGMNEQFF. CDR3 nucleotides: TGTGCCAGCTCACCGTCACTAGCGGGAATGAATGAGCAGTTCTTC.